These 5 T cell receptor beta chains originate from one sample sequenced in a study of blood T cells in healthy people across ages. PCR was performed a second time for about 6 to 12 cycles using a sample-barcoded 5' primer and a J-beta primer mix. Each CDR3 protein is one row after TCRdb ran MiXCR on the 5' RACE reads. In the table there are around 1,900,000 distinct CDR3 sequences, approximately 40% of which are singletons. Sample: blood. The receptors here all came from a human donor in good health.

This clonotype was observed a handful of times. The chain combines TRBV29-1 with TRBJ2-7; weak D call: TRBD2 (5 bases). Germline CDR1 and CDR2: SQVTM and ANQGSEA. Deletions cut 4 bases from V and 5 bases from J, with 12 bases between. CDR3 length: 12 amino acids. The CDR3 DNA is TGCAGCGTTGTCCGGGGTCGGAACGAGCAGTACTTC. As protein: CSVVRGRNEQYF.

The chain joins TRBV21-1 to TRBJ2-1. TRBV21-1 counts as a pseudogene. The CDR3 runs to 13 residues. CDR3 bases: TGTGCCAGCAGCAAAGGATTATGCAATGAGCAGTTCTTC. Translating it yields CASSKGLCNEQFF.

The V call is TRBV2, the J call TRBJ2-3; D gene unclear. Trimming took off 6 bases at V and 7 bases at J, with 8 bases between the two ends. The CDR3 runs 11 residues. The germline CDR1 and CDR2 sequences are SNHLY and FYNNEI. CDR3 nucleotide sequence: TGTGCCAGCAGGGTGACCTATACGCAGTATTTT. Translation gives CASRVTYTQYF.

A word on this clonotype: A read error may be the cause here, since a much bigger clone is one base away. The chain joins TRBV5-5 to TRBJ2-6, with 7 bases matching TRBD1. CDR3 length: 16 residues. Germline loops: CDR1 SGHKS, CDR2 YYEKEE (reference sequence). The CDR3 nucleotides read TGTGCCGGCAGCTTGGACAGGAGCTCTGGGGCCAACGTCCTGACTTTC. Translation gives CAGSLDRSSGANVLTF.

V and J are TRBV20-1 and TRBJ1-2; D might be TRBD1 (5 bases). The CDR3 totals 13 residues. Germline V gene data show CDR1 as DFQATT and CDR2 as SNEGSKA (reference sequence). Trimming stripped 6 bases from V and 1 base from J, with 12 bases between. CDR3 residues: CSARDVRNYGYTF. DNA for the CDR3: TGCAGTGCCAGGGACGTACGTAACTATGGCTACACCTTC.